This T cell receptor beta chain was recovered during a study of cytomegalovirus exposure and HLA in healthy donors. The CDR3 is 11 amino acids. Deletions cut 7 bases from V and 3 bases from J, with 6 bases between. The germline CDR1 and CDR2 sequences are DFQATT and SNEGSKA (reference sequence). Generated by immunoSEQ multiplex PCR, the TCRdb table keeps only in-frame clones and is missing some. This sample has 250,000 to 300,000 clones; roughly 85% occur once, and the top ten carry roughly 1%. In this sample, this clone turned up a few times. This TCR came from a woman between 18 and 30 years old in good health and CMV-seronegative. The material sequenced was PBMCs. The chain employs TRBV20-1 and TRBJ2-2; D not certain. The DNA of the CDR3 is TGCAGTGGTAAATACACCGGGGAGCTGTTTTTT. Translation: CSGKYTGELFF.